Below, one T cell receptor beta chain is given with its context. V was clipped by 5 bases and J by 4 bases, with 11 bases between them. Looked up from germline, CDR1 is MNHEY and CDR2 is SMNVEV (reference sequence). This CDR3 has 13 amino acids. These data are taken from a study of T cell changes during pregnancy in multiple sclerosis. Measured with immunoSEQ multiplex PCR; TCRdb has only the in-frame clones, and not every one. The sample lists just under 70,000 clones; more than 80% were seen once. This TCR derives from a female donor with multiple sclerosis, enrolled in a pregnancy study. The chain recombines TRBV27 with TRBJ1-2; D is unclear. The specimen comprised peripheral blood, sampled in the second trimester of pregnancy. This chain's CDR3 is CASSPATTYGYTF. As DNA, the CDR3 is TGTGCCAGCAGTCCGGCGACAACCTATGGCTACACCTTC.